This T cell receptor (beta chain) originates from a study of T cell responses to AZD1222 COVID-19 vaccine. The study's findings and limits: The study identified only five to seven AZD1222 recipients as seropositive at baseline. Repertoire sampling occurred only after the peak T cell response. A reported finding is that nearly half of spike-specific TCRs target unmutated variant regions.

The junction had 10 bases not matched to a gene; V was cut back by 4 bases and J by 0 bases. The CDR3 covers 18 residues. Germline V CDR1 and CDR2: SEHNR, FQNEAQ (reference sequence). Profiling relied on immunoSEQ multiplex PCR, and the TCRdb table lists in-frame clones only, not all of them. This sample has some 120,000 clones, with 92% found just once. As concerns this clone: Its antigen is as yet unknown.

The sequencing here drew on peripheral blood, taken 28 days after the second AZD1222 dose. The chain couples TRBV7-9 to TRBJ2-3; 10 bases align to TRBD2. This TCR derives from an adult who received the AZD1222 COVID-19 vaccine. The CDR3 bases are TGTGCCAGCAGCTGGACGATGACTAGCGGGCTAAGCACAGATACGCAGTATTTT. Protein sequence: CASSWTMTSGLSTDTQYF. Full variable domain (missing parts from reference TRBV7-9 and TRBJ2-3): DTGVSQNPRHKITKRGQNVTFRCDPISEHNRLYWYRQTLGQGPEFLTYFQNEAQLEKSRLLSDRFSAERPKGSFSTLEIQRTEQGDSAMYLCASSWTMTSGLSTDTQYFGPGTRLTVL.